This T cell receptor beta chain emerged from a study of OX40 agonist ivuxolimab in advanced cancers. Whole-study context: An agonistic human IgG2 monoclonal antibody against OX40 (CD134) was given. Ivuxolimab was administered intravenously to patients at 0.01 to 10 mg/kg every 2 weeks.

Sequencing was performed with immunoSEQ multiplex PCR; in TCRdb, only in-frame clones are kept and a portion is missing. The repertoire holds 20,000 to 25,000 clones, with around 85% as singletons. The CDR3 loop spans 14 amino acids. Trimming cost V 2 bases and J 8 bases, with 13 bases left between them. CDR1 KGHSH and CDR2 LQKENI come from the germline V gene. The V gene is TRBV18, the J gene TRBJ2-1; D is undetermined. The sequencing used CD4+ or CD8+ T cells sorted from blood, collected in a trial of the OX40 agonist ivuxolimab. This TCR came from an adult with an advanced solid tumor such as melanoma, head and neck, liver or kidney cancer. CDR3 sequence reads: CASSPRSLVDEQFF. Here the CDR3 DNA reads TGTGCCAGCTCACCAAGGTCTCTGGTTGATGAGCAGTTCTTC.